The following is a T cell receptor (beta chain) sequence with its context. This clonotype was counted a few times. No antigen is known for it. Per-nucleotide qualities are absent, and no much larger clonotype sits a single base away. Ophthalmopathy patients had moderately to severely active disease, with a Clinical Activity Score of 3 or more, a NOSPECS grade of 4 or more, and a disease duration of less than 3 months. The study excluded patients with uncontrolled infections, other autoimmune diseases, pregnancy or lactation. Diagnoses relied on clinical symptoms, serum thyroxine and TRAb, thyroid ultrasound and orbital computed tomography. Ficoll-Paque density gradient centrifugation was used to isolate PBMCs from around 10 ml of fresh peripheral blood. Trizol reagent was used to extract total RNA, and RNA quality was then checked on an Agilent 2100 Bioanalyzer. The data were obtained in a study of T cells in Graves' hyperthyroidism and ophthalmopathy (dated by TCRdb to the late 2010s). In the study overall: Peripheral blood was sampled at the time of initial diagnosis, prior to any treatment. In over five Graves' hyperthyroidism patients, the study also compared T-cell repertoires from thyroid tissue with T-cell repertoires from blood. Once sampling was done, hyperthyroidism patients were given methimazole at a starting dose of 30 mg daily, whereas ophthalmopathy patients were given high-dose intravenous methylprednisolone. An independent validation cohort of some 18 hyperthyroidism patients and roughly 16 patients who later progressed to ophthalmopathy tested prospective prediction of ophthalmopathy. The 85 to 100 discovery patients were randomly split 7:3 into training and test sets. A discovery cohort of approximately 97 patients, roughly 45 with Graves' ophthalmopathy and about 58 with stable Graves' hyperthyroidism, was used to find distinguishing TCR V-J signatures. The paper reports TCR Vbeta CDR3 sequencing of approximately 140 peripheral blood samples: approximately 41 ophthalmopathy, roughly 80 hyperthyroidism and around 17 progressor patients. The paper's findings and limits, for the study overall: Most expanded thyroid clonotypes (frequency above 0.001) were also detected in blood, a finding suggesting that blood repertoires may reflect thyroid immune responses. Ophthalmopathy was separated from stable hyperthyroidism by a 13 V-J signature model, with approximately 86% sensitivity and approximately 81% specificity obtained in cross-validation and 80%/75% obtained in testing. In validation, the model predicted progression to ophthalmopathy with roughly 70% sensitivity and over 72% specificity, a median of about 6 months before onset. No statistical method was used to set the sample size in advance, and investigators knew the group allocation.

CDR1 LNHDA and CDR2 SQIVND were looked up in the germline V gene (reference sequence). Counted from cysteine to phenylalanine, this CDR3 has 13 amino acids. Only the CDR3 portion is preserved as DNA: 39 bases, with reading frame beginning at the first base. Cut back by 2 bases and 2 bases, the V and J ends lie 6 bases apart. Amplification of TCR beta CDR3 regions was carried out from RNA transcripts. For the first round of RT-PCR on the TCR CDR3, the HTBI primer set was used together with the Qiagen OneStep RT-PCR kit. Libraries were constructed in a second round of multiplex PCR, after which size selection and purification were carried out. Libraries were sequenced paired-end with 100 bp reads on an Illumina HiSeq2000. The paper's data handling went like this. SOAPnuke was used to process the raw data, with reads discarded if the reads contained adapters or uncalled bases, had a mean Phred below 15, or lacked an exact constant-primer or identifier match. COPE v1.2.5 was used to merge the high-quality paired reads, and each unique nucleotide sequence was defined as a clonotype. MiTCR v1.1 was used to align clonotypes to the IMGT TRBV, TRBD and TRBJ reference segments. Only V-J combinations with frequency above 0.0001, covering about 99% of repertoires, were analysed. A TCS score was defined as the ratio of F50 (clonal expansion) to E x V (chaos), with BLOSUM62-based TCRdist applied between CDR3 peptides within each V-J. Welch's t-statistics and random forest reduced roughly 500 V-J features to about 12, which were used in a naive Bayes classifier (R e1071). TCRdb reran the public reads through fastp at Q25 and MiXCR, keeping productive beta chains. When rows share a CDR3 protein, they turn into one entry using the most common DNA and genes. Here the V and J calls rest on TCRdb's processing, not on the authors' analysis. The sample contains around 620,000 distinct CDR3 sequences, 12% to 15% of them found a single time. Roughly 7% of the sample rests with the top ten.

What was sequenced was blood. Recombination linked TRBV19 to TRBJ1-2, with the D gene too uncertain to name. The receptor comes from a woman aged 18-29 years with Graves' ophthalmopathy. The DNA reads as follows: TGTGCCAGTAGTATAACCAGGAACTATGGCTACACCTTC. This is translated as CASSITRNYGYTF.